Listed below are T cell receptor beta chains from one sample, sequenced in a study of cytomegalovirus exposure and HLA in healthy donors. The repertoire was sequenced with immunoSEQ multiplex PCR; TCRdb's copy has only in-frame clones and lacks some. Listed are tens of thousands of clones; about 0.5% falls within the top ten. Sample: PBMCs. The receptors derive from a man over 45 in good health and CMV-seronegative. Both conserved end residues are part of each CDR3.

V,CDR3
TRBV5-1,CASSRGGAGNTEAFF
TRBV28,CASSTGTGSYEQYF
TRBV7-3,CASSTQENTEAFF
TRBV30,CAWSERGTTIYF
TRBV16,CASSRSTGPAEAFF
TRBV30,CAWRWGGAGTDTQYF
TRBV19,CASIPTGGGQETQYF
TRBV13,CASSEGIQGEGDIQYF
TRBV6-6,CASSYLGTGGNGYTF
TRBV4-2,CASSQGLAGNTGELFF
TRBV6-6,CASSYWGGSAYNEQFF
TRBV15,CATSSGGTGANYGYTF
TRBV27,CASSSGAGGGYTF
TRBV7-9,CASSSSAGTEAFF
TRBV27,CASSRQGGNYGYTF
TRBV4-2,CASSQDEGQGIGNTIYF
TRBV5-1,CASSLSGPGEAFF
TRBV6-5,CASSFGGADQPQHF
TRBV27,CASSLGPQEGYGYTF
TRBV28,CASSLPGTDGAFF
TRBV30,CACQGARHSPLHF
TRBV6-5,CASRSPVGSYEQYF
TRBV6-5,CASSYSPQGAGETQYF
TRBV4-1,CASSQAQWVASEAFF
TRBV25-1,CASSEYGGADQPQHF
TRBV18,CASSPGGVPTDTQYF
TRBV12-5,CASGFAGGREQFF
TRBV19,CASSMYGTGDEQFF
TRBV2,CASRTNRGPYEQYF
TRBV28,CASSTSGTGVYEQYF
TRBV28,CASSQHPGSVGGNQPQHF
TRBV10-3,CAIQNQGEAFF
TRBV27,CASSSGQGWGYTF
TRBV5-1,CASGLEAQGAGGYTF
TRBV29-1,CSVERPNYGYTF
TRBV27,CASSPYTAVNTEAFF
TRBV29-1,CSVSSGTGNYGYTF
TRBV28,CASSLTQGDSDEQYF
TRBV7-2,CASSSRDRQNTEAFF
TRBV4-3,CASSQGNPRGGYNSPLHF
TRBV5-1,CASSLGTGNGYTF
TRBV7-9,CASSFTGDYGYTF
TRBV7-9,CASSLAGQSYSGNTIYF
TRBV28,CASSSTVPYEQYF
TRBV7-9,CASSLAVGEGMFF